The T cell receptor beta chain under discussion was sequenced for a study of shared clonotypes between healthy human individuals. Original processing methods: Junction-only sequences without quality scores were provided by ImmunoSEQ, so filtering was different. Clones were sequenced by immunoSEQ multiplex PCR, and TCRdb holds only the in-frame ones, with some missing. V and J calls and clone size are those listed in that table; D and trimming were worked out from the DNA. The sample lists roughly 1,100,000 clones; about 75% were seen once. This clone was seen a few times. CDR3 length: 14 amino acids. The junction had 8 bases not matched to a gene; V was cut back by 6 bases and J by 7 bases. Per germline, CDR1 LNHDA and CDR2 SQIVND (reference sequence).

This chain uses TRBV19 with TRBJ1-2; 10 bases fit TRBD1. This TCR was recovered from a man between 18 and 29 years old in good health. The material sequenced was memory CD4+ T cells sorted from blood. As to subset: CD45RA-negative fraction. DNA for the CDR3: TGTGCCAGTAGCAACCTGGACAGGGGGTTTGGCTACACCTTC. Translated: CASSNLDRGFGYTF.